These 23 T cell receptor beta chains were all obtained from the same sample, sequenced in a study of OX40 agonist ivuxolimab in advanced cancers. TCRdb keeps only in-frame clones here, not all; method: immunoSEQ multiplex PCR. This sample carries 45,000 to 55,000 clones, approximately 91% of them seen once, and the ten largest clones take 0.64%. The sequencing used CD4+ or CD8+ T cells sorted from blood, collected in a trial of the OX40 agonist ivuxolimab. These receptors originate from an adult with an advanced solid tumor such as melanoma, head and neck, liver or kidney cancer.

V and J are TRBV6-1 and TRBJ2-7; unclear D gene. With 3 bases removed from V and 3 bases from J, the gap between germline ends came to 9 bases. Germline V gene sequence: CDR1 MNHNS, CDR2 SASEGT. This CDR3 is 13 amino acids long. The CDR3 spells CASSEVVNYEQYF. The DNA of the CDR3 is TGTGCCAGCAGTGAGGTGGTCAACTACGAGCAGTACTTC.

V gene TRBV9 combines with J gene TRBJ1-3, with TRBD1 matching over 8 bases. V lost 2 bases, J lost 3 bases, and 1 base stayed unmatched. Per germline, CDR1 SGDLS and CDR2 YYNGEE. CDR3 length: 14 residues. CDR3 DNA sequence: TGTGCCAGCAGCGTGGGGACAGGTGGAAACACCATATATTTT. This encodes CASSVGTGGNTIYF.

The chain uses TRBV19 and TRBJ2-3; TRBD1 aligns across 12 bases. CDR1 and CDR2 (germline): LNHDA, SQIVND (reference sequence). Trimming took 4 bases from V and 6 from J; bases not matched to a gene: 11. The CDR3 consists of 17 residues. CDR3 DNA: TGTGCCAGTAGTACCTCGGGACAGGGGGCCCAGGCGGATACGCAGTATTTT. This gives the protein CASSTSGQGAQADTQYF.

The CDR3 loop reads CASSIYTGGGNQPQHF. In DNA form, the CDR3 reads TGTGCCAGCAGCATCTATACAGGGGGTGGCAATCAGCCCCAGCATTTT. J is TRBJ1-5 and V is TRBV5-5, with 8 positions matching TRBD1. V shed 4 bases and J 2 bases; nucleotides not matched to a gene: 8. This CDR3 region has 16 residues. CDR1 is SGHKS and CDR2 is YYEKEE in the germline V gene (reference sequence).

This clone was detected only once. In DNA, the CDR3 is TGTGCCAGTAGTATAGACGGGACAGGGGGCCTAGAGACCCAGTACTTC. This codes for CASSIDGTGGLETQYF. The chain employs TRBV19 and TRBJ2-5, with 12 bases that match TRBD1. J was trimmed by 4 bases and V by 0 bases; bases with no gene match: 3. The CDR3 is 16 amino acids. Germline V gives CDR1 LNHDA, CDR2 SQIVND (reference sequence).

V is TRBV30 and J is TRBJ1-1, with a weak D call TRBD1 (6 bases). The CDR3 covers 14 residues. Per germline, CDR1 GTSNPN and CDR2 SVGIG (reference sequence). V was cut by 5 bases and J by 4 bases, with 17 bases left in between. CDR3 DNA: TGTGCCTGGGGAACCGGGGGCAGGGGCACTGAAGCTTTCTTT. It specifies CAWGTGGRGTEAFF.

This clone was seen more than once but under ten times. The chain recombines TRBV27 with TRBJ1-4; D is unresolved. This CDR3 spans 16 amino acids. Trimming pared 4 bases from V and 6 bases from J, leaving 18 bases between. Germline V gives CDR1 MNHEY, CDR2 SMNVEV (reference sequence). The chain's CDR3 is CASSSYPGKLDEKLFF. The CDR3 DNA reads TGTGCCAGCAGTTCATATCCAGGCAAGTTGGATGAAAAACTGTTTTTT.

The CDR3 reads CASSQDPPGRGEQYF. The CDR3 nucleotides are TGTGCCAGCAGCCAAGACCCCCCCGGGAGAGGTGAGCAGTACTTC. The chain uses TRBV14 and TRBJ2-7; possible D gene TRBD2, 6 bases. CDR3 size: 15 residues. Germline CDR1 and CDR2: SGHDN and FVKESK. Trimming left V 0 bases short and J 7 bases short, with 16 bases between. Supplemented by reference TRBV14 and TRBJ2-7, the full variable domain reads EAGVTQFPSHSVIEKGQTVTLRCDPISGHDNLYWYRRVMGKEIKFLLHFVKESKQDESGMPNNRFLAERTGGTYSTLKVQPAELEDSGVYFCASSQDPPGRGEQYFGPGTRLTVT.

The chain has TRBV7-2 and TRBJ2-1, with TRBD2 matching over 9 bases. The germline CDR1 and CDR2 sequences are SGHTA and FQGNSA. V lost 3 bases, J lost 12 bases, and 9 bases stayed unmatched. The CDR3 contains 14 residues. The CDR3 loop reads CASSLGLARSVQFF. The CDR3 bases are TGTGCCAGCAGCTTGGGACTAGCTCGATCTGTGCAGTTCTTC.

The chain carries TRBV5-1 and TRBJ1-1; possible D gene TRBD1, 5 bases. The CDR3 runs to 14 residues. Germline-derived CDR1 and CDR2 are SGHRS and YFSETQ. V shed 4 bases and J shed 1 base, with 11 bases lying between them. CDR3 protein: CASSRGTKNTEAFF. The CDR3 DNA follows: TGCGCCAGCAGCCGGGGGACTAAGAACACTGAAGCTTTCTTT.

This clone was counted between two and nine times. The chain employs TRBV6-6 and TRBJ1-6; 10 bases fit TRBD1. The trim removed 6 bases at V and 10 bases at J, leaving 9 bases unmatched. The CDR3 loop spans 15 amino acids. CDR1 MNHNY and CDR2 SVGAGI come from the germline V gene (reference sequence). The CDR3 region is CASSPRGTGASPLHF. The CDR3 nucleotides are TGTGCCAGCAGCCCCCGTGGGACAGGGGCATCACCCCTCCACTTT.

This CDR3 reads CASSSKGRRAYNEQFF. The CDR3 nucleotides read TGTGCCAGCAGTTCCAAAGGCCGGAGGGCTTACAATGAGCAGTTCTTC. This chain links TRBV6-5 with TRBJ2-1; D might be TRBD2 (6 bases). V shed 4 bases and J shed 4 bases, with 17 bases lying between them. Looked up from germline, CDR1 is MNHEY and CDR2 is SVGAGI. This CDR3 spans 16 amino acids.

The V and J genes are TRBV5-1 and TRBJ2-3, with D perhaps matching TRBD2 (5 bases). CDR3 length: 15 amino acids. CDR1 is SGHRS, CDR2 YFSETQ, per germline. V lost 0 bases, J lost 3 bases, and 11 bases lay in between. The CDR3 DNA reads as TGCGCCAGCAGCTTGGAGGCTAGCCGTACAGATACGCAGTATTTT. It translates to CASSLEASRTDTQYF.

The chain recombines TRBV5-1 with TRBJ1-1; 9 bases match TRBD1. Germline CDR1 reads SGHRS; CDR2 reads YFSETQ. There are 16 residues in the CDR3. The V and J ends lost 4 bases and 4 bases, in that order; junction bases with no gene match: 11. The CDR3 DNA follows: TGCGCCAGCAGCCCAGGGACAGGGACGGTCTTCACTGAAGCTTTCTTT. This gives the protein CASSPGTGTVFTEAFF.

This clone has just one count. In DNA form, the CDR3 reads TGTGCCAGCAGCGTAGGGGACTACCCCGGGGAGACCCAGTACTTC. Protein sequence: CASSVGDYPGETQYF. The rearrangement links TRBV9 to TRBJ2-5, with 7 bases aligning to TRBD2. This CDR3 is built from 15 residues. Losses at the gene ends were 0 bases for V and 5 bases for J; bases not matched to a gene: 7. CDR1 and CDR2 (germline): SGDLS, YYNGEE. The entire variable domain, with the rest obtained from reference TRBV9 and TRBJ2-5, is as follows: DSGVTQTPKHLITATGQRVTLRCSPRSGDLSVYWYQQSLDQGLQFLIQYYNGEERAKGNILERFSAQQFPDLHSELNLSSLELGDSALYFCASSVGDYPGETQYFGPGTRLLVL.

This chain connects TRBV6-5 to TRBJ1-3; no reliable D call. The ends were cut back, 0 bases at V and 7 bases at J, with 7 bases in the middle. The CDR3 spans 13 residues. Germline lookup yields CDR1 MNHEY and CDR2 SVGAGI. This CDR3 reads CASSYSPRNTIYF. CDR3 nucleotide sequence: TGTGCCAGCAGTTACTCCCCCCGGAACACCATATATTTT.

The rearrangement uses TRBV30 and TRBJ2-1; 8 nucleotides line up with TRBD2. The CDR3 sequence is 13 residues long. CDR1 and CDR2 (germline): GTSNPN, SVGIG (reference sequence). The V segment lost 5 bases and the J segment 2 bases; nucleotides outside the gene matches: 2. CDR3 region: CAWEREPYNEQFF. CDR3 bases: TGTGCCTGGGAGCGGGAGCCCTACAATGAGCAGTTCTTC.

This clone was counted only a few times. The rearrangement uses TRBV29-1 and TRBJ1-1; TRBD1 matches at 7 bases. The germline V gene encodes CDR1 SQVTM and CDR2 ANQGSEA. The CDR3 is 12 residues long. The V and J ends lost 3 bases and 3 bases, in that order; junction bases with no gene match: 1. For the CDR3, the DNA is TGCAGCGTTGATACAGGGGACACTGAAGCTTTCTTT. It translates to CSVDTGDTEAFF.

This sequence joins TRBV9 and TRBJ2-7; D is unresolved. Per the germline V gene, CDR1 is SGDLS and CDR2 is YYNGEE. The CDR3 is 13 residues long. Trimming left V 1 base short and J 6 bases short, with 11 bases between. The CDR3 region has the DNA TGTGCCAGCAGCGTAACCCCCAGCAGCGAGCAGTACTTC. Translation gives CASSVTPSSEQYF.

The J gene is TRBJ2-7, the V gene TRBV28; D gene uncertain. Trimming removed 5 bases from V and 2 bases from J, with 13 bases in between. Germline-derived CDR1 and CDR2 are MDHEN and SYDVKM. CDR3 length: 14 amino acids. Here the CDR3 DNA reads TGTGCCAGCAGTCCACCAGGCAGTACCTACGAGCAGTACTTC. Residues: CASSPPGSTYEQYF.

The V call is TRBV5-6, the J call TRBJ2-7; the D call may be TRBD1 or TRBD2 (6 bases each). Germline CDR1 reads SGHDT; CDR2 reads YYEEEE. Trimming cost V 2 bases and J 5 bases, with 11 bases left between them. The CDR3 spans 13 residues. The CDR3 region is CASSLFRGHEQYF. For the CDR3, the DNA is TGTGCCAGCAGCTTATTCCGGGGGCACGAGCAGTACTTC.

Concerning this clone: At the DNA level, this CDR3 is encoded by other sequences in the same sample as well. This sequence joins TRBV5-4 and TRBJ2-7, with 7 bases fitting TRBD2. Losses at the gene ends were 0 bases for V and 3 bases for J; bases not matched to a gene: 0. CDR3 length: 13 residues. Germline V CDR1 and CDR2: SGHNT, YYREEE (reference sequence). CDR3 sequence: CASSLERGYEQYF. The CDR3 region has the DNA TGTGCCAGCAGCTTGGAGCGGGGCTACGAGCAGTACTTC.

The CDR3 here is CASSPLGPFAAQGHQETQYF. DNA for the CDR3: TGTGCCAGCAGCCCTTTAGGCCCTTTTGCCGCTCAGGGACACCAAGAGACCCAGTACTTC. The chain couples TRBV27 to TRBJ2-5; the D gene could be TRBD1 or TRBD2 (5 bases each). In germline, CDR1 is MNHEY, CDR2 SMNVEV (reference sequence). The CDR3 covers 20 residues. V was cut by 6 bases and J by 0 bases, with 29 bases left in between.